One and the same sample provided the 5 T cell receptor beta chains below, sequenced in a study of response to subunit inactivated influenza vaccine. TCRdb reprocessed the RT-PCR reads via MiXCR and lists one record per CDR3 protein. The table includes about 780,000 distinct CDR3 sequences, less than 20% detected once. The specimen comprised PBMCs from blood, sampled more than 4 days after vaccination. The receptor set was obtained from a man in his fifties or sixties who received an inactivated influenza vaccine.

The sample holds a few counts of this clonotype. V and J are TRBV7-2 and TRBJ2-1; no clear D gene. Germline V gives CDR1 SGHTA, CDR2 FQGNSA. The V end was cut by 0 bases, the J end by 5 bases, with 8 bases between. The CDR3 loop spans 14 amino acids. The CDR3 sequence: CASSLALADNEQFF. The DNA for the CDR3 is TGTGCCAGCAGCTTAGCGCTTGCGGACAATGAGCAGTTCTTC.

The V gene is TRBV12-3 or TRBV12-4, the J gene TRBJ2-1, with 9 nucleotides matching TRBD1. Trimming at V came to 2 bases and at J to 7 bases, leaving 6 bases not matched to a gene. CDR3 length: 15 residues. Here the CDR3 reads CASSLYRGLGNEQFF. CDR3 nucleotides: TGTGCCAGCAGTTTATACAGGGGGCTGGGGAATGAGCAGTTCTTC.

The chain employs TRBV10-3 and TRBJ2-2; TRBD1 aligns across 8 bases. Unmatched junction bases numbered 10, after V lost 8 bases and J lost 5 bases. Germline V gene sequence: CDR1 ENHRY, CDR2 SYGVKD. The CDR3 runs 15 residues. CDR3 sequence: CAISRQGAETGELFF. CDR3 coding DNA: TGTGCCATCTCCCGCCAGGGGGCAGAGACCGGGGAGCTGTTTTTT.

V gene TRBV29-1 combines with J gene TRBJ2-7; D is possibly TRBD1 or TRBD2 (5 bases each). The CDR3 is 14 amino acids. CDR1 and CDR2 (germline): SQVTM, ANQGSEA. V lost 5 bases, J lost 7 bases, and 21 bases lay in between. CDR3 DNA sequence: TGCAGCGTTCATACCGGGACCTCGATGGGGGAGCAGTACTTC. Translated, it gives CSVHTGTSMGEQYF.

The J gene is TRBJ2-5, the V gene TRBV20-1; TRBD2 aligns across 9 bases. The CDR3 has 15 amino acids. Germline CDR1 and CDR2: DFQATT and SNEGSKA (reference sequence). V lost 3 bases, J lost 2 bases, and 7 bases stayed unmatched. The CDR3 loop is CSARAASGMQETQYF. In DNA, the CDR3 is TGCAGTGCTAGGGCGGCTAGCGGGATGCAAGAGACCCAGTACTTC.